This record concerns one T cell receptor (beta chain) sequence. Its antigen is as yet unknown. The entry originates in a study of OX40 agonist ivuxolimab in advanced cancers. The length of the CDR3 is 16 residues. Germline CDR1 and CDR2: LGHNA and YSLEER. J lost 0 bases, V lost 2 bases, and 3 bases had no gene match. Measured with immunoSEQ multiplex PCR; TCRdb has only the in-frame clones, and not every one. The table lists about 110,000 clones, approximately 89% of them singletons. Study-level points and caveats: Both blood CD4+ and CD8+ T cells showed clonal growth by week 6 at 0.1 to 3.0 mg/kg.

V is TRBV4-3 and J is TRBJ2-1, with 8 bases aligning to TRBD2. This receptor was taken from an adult with an advanced solid tumor such as melanoma, head and neck, liver or kidney cancer. This sample comprised CD4+ or CD8+ T cells sorted from blood, obtained in a trial of the OX40 agonist ivuxolimab. CDR3 in amino acids: CASSQSAGGSYNEQFF. The CDR3 DNA reads as TGCGCCAGCAGCCAATCGGCGGGGGGCTCCTACAATGAGCAGTTCTTC.